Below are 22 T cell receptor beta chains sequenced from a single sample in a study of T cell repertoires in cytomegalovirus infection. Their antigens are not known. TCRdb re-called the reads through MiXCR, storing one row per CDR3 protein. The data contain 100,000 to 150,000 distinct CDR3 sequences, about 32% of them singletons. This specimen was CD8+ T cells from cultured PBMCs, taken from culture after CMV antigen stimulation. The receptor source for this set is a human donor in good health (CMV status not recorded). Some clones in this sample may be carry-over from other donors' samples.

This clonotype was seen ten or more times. CDR3 coding DNA: TGTGCCAGCAGCCTCGGTCATACAGGGGACGAGCAGTACTTC. This codes for CASSLGHTGDEQYF. The rearrangement joins TRBV5-5 to TRBJ2-7, with 7 bases identical to TRBD1. Losses at the gene ends were 4 bases for V and 5 bases for J; bases not matched to a gene: 9. CDR1 and CDR2 from the germline V gene are SGHKS and YYEKEE (reference sequence). This CDR3 has 14 amino acids.

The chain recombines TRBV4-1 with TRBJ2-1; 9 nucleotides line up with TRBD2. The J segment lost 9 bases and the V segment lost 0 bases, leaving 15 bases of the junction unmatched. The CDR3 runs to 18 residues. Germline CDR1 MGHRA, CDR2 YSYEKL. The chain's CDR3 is CASSQDRSGGFRYGEQFF. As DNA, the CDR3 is TGCGCCAGCAGCCAAGATAGAAGCGGGGGGTTCCGATACGGTGAGCAGTTCTTC.

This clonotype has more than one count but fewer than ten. The CDR3 nucleotides read TGTGCCAGCAGTTACGGTATAGGGGCGGAGCAGTACTTC. Its protein product is CASSYGIGAEQYF. V usage is TRBV6-5 and J usage is TRBJ2-7, with D possibly TRBD1 on 5 matching bases. There are 13 residues in the CDR3. The V gene lost 2 bases and the J gene lost 7 bases, with 12 bases spanning the gap. Germline CDR1 reads MNHEY; CDR2 reads SVGAGI.

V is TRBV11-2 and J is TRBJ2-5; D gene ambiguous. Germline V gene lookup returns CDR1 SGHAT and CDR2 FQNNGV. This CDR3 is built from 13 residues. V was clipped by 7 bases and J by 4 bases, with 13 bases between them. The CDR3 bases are TGTGCCAGCACCCCCGAATGGGGAGAGACCCAGTACTTC. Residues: CASTPEWGETQYF.

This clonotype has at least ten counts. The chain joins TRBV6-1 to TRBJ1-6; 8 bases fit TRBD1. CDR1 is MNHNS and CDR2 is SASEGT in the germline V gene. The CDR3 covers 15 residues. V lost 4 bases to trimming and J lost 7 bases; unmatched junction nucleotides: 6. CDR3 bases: TGTGCCAGCAGTGTCGGACAGGGAGGGAATTCACCCCTCCACTTT. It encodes CASSVGQGGNSPLHF.

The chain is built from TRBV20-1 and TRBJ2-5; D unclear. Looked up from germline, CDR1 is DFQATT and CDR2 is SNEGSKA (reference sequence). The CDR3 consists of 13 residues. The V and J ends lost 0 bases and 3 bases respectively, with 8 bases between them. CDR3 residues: CSARDEEEETQYF. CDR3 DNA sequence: TGCAGTGCTAGAGATGAAGAAGAAGAGACCCAGTACTTC.

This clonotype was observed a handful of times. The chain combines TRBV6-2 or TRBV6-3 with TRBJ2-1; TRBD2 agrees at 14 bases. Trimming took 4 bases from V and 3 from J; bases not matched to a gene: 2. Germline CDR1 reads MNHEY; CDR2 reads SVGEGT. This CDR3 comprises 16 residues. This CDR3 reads CASSWTSGGIYNEQFF. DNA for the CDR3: TGTGCCAGCAGTTGGACTAGCGGGGGGATCTACAATGAGCAGTTCTTC.

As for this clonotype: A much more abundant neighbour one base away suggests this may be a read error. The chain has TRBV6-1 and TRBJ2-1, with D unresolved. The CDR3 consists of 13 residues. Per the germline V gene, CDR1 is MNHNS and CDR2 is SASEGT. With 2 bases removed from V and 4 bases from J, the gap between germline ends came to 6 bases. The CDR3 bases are TGTGCCAGCAGTGAAATGGTGTACAATGAGCAGTTCTTC. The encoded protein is CASSEMVYNEQFF.

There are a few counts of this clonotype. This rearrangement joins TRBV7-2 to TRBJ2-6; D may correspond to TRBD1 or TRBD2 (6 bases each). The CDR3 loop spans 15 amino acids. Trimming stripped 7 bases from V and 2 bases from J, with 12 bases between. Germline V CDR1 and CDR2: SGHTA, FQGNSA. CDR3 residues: CASNEGGAGANVLTF. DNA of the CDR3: TGTGCCAGCAACGAGGGGGGAGCTGGGGCCAACGTCCTGACTTTC. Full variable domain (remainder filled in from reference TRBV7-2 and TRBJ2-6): GAGVSQSPSNKVTEKGKDVELRCDPISGHTALYWYRQSLGQGLEFLIYFQGNSAPDKSGLPSDRFSAERTGGSVSTLTIQRTQQEDSAVYLCASNEGGAGANVLTFGAGSRLTVL.

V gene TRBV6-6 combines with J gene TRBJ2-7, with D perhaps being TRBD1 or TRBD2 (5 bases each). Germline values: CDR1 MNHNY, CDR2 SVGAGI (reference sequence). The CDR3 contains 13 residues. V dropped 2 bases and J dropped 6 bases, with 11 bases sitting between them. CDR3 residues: CASSYRGRFEQYF. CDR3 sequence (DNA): TGTGCCAGCAGTTACCGGGGCAGGTTCGAGCAGTACTTC.

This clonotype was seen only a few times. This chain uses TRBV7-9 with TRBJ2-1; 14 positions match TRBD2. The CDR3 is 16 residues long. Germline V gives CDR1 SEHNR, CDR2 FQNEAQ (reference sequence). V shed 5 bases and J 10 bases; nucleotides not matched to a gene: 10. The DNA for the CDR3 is TGTGCCAGCAGCCCCCCGGAGGGGACTAGCGGGGGAGAGCAGTTCTTC. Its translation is CASSPPEGTSGGEQFF. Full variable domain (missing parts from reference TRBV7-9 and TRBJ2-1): DTGVSQNPRHKITKRGQNVTFRCDPISEHNRLYWYRQTLGQGPEFLTYFQNEAQLEKSRLLSDRFSAERPKGSFSTLEIQRTEQGDSAMYLCASSPPEGTSGGEQFFGPGTRLTVL.

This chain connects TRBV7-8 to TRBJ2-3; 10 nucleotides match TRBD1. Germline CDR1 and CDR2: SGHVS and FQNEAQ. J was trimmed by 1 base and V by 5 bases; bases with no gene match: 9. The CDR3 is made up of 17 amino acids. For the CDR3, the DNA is TGTGCCAGCAGCCACCGACAGGGGGCGAGGGGCACAGATACGCAGTATTTT. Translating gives CASSHRQGARGTDTQYF.

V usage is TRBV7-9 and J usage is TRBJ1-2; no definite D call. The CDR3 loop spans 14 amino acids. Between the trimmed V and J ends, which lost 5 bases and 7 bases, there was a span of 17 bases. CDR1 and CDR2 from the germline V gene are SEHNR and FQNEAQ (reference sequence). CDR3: CASSRDAGLRGYTF. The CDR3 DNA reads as TGTGCCAGCAGCCGAGACGCGGGATTGCGTGGCTACACCTTC.

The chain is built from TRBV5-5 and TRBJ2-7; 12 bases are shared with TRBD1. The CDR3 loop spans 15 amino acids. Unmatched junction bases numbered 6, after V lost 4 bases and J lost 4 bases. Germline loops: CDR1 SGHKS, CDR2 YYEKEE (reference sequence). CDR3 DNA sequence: TGTGCCAGCAGCCGGGACAGGGGGCGAGCGTACGAGCAGTACTTC. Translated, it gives CASSRDRGRAYEQYF. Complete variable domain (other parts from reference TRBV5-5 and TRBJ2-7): DAGVTQSPTHLIKTRGQQVTLRCSPISGHKSVSWYQQVLGQGPQFIFQYYEKEERGRGNFPDRFSARQFPNYSSELNVNALLLGDSALYLCASSRDRGRAYEQYFGPGTRLTVT.

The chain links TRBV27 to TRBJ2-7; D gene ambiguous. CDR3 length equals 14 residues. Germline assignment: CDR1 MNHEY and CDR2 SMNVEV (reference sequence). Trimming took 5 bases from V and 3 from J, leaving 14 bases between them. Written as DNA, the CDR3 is TGTGCCAGCAGTCCCCGGGCGACCCACTACGAGCAGTACTTC. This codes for CASSPRATHYEQYF.

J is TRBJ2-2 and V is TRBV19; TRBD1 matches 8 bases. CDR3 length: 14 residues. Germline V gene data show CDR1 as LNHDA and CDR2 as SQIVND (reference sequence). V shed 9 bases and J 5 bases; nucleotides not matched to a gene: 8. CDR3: CASSDRGWTGELFF. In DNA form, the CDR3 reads TGTGCCAGCTCAGACAGGGGATGGACCGGGGAGCTGTTTTTT.

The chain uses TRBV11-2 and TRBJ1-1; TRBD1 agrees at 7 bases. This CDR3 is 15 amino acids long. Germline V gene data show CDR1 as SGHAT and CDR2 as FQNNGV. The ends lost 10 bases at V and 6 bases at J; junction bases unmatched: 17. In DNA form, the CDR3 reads TGTGCCATCAGAAAGGGGGCAGAACCAAGGGCTGAAGCTTTCTTT. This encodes CAIRKGAEPRAEAFF.

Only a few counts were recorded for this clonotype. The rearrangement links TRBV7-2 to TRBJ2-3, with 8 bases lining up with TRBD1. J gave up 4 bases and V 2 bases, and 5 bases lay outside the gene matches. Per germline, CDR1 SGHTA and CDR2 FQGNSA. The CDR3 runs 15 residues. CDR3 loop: CASSLLTGVPDTQYF. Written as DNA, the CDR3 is TGTGCCAGCAGCTTATTGACAGGGGTCCCAGATACGCAGTATTTT.

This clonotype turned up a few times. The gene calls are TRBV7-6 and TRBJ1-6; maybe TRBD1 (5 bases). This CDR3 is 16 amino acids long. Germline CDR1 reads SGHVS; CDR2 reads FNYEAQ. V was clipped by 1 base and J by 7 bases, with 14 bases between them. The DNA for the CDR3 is TGTGCCAGCAGCTTAGGCCAGGGCGAGACGAATTCACCCCTCCACTTT. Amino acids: CASSLGQGETNSPLHF.

The DNA of the CDR3 is TGTGCCAGCAGCGCTACGGAGACCCAGTACTTC. This codes for CASSATETQYF. The chain couples TRBV11-1 to TRBJ2-5, with D unclear. The CDR3 is made up of 11 amino acids. With 5 bases removed from V and 5 bases from J, the gap between germline ends came to 6 bases. From germline, CDR1 is SGHAT and CDR2 FQDESV (reference sequence). Variable domain in full (rest from reference TRBV11-1 and TRBJ2-5): EAEVAQSPRYKITEKSQAVAFWCDPISGHATLYWYRQILGQGPELLVQFQDESVVDDSQLPKDRFSAERLKGVDSTLKIQPAELGDSAMYLCASSATETQYFGPGTRLLVL.

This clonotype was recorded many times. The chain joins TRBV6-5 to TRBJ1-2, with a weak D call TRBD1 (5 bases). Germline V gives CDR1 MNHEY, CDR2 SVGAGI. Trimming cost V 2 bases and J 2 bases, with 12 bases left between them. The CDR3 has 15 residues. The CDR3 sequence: CASSYGDRPNYGYTF. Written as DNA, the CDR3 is TGTGCCAGCAGTTACGGCGACAGACCCAACTATGGCTACACCTTC.

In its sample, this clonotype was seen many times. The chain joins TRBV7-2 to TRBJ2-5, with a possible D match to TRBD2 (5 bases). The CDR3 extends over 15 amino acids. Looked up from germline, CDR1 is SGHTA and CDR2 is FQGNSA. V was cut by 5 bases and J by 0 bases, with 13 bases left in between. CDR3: CASSPHVGDQETQYF. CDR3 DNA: TGTGCCAGCAGCCCTCACGTGGGAGACCAAGAGACCCAGTACTTC.